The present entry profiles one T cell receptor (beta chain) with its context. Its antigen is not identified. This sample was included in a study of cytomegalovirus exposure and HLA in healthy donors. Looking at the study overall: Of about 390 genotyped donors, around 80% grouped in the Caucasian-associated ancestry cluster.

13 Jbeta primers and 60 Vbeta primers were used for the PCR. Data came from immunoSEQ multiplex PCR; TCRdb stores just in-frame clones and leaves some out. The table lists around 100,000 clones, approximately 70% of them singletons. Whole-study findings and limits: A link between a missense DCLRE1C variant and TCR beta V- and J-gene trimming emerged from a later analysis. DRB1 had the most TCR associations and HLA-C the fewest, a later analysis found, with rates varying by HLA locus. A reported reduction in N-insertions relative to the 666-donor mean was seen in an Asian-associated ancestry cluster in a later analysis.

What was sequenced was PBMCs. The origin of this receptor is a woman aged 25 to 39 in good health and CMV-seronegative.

In nucleotides, the CDR3 is TGCAGCGTTGAAGATTATGGGACACTCTCCCGAAGGGAGCTGTTTTTT. This codes for CSVEDYGTLSRRELFF. V and J are TRBV29-1 and TRBJ2-2; a possible D gene is TRBD1 (6 bases). The CDR3 runs to 16 residues. The germline V and J ends were trimmed by 0 bases and 9 bases, with 20 bases remaining between them. CDR1 SQVTM and CDR2 ANQGSEA come from the germline V gene.